This TCR beta chain originates from a study of blood T cell repertoires in COVID-19. As for the study in general: The United States, Italy and Spain were the sources of the acute and convalescent COVID-19 samples. Sample material is recorded as cDNA or gDNA derived from T cells, B-cell-depleted T cells, or PBMCs.

Germline-derived CDR1 and CDR2 are LGHNA and YNFKEQ. CDR3 length: 15 amino acids. Trimming removed 2 bases at V and 8 bases at J, with 16 bases between. In the study's own analysis: Nucleated cell counts were estimated from reference gene primer amplification. The data were produced by immunoSEQ multiplex PCR, yet TCRdb's version contains in-frame clones alone and is incomplete. That table is the source of V, J and clone size, and D and trimming were worked out from the DNA. The sample shows roughly 68,000 clones, approximately 90% of them seen only once. The sequence came from a woman of 80 years or more with active COVID-19. The gene calls are TRBV4-2 and TRBJ2-1; no firm D call. Sequenced material: peripheral blood. The CDR3 region has the DNA TGTGCCAGCAGCCAAAGAGGCTTAGCCGACGATGAGCAGTTCTTC. It translates to CASSQRGLADDEQFF.